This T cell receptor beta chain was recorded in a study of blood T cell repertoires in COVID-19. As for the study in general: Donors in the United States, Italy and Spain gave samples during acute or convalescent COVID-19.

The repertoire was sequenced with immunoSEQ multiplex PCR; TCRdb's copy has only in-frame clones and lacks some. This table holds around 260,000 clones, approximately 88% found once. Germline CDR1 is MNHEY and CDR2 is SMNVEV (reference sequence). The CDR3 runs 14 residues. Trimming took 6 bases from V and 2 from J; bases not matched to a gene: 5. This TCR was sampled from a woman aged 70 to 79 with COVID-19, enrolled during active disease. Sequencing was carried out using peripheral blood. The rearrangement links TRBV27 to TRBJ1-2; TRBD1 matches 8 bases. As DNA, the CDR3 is TGTGCCAGCAGCCCTAGACAGGGGAACTATGGCTACACCTTC. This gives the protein CASSPRQGNYGYTF.